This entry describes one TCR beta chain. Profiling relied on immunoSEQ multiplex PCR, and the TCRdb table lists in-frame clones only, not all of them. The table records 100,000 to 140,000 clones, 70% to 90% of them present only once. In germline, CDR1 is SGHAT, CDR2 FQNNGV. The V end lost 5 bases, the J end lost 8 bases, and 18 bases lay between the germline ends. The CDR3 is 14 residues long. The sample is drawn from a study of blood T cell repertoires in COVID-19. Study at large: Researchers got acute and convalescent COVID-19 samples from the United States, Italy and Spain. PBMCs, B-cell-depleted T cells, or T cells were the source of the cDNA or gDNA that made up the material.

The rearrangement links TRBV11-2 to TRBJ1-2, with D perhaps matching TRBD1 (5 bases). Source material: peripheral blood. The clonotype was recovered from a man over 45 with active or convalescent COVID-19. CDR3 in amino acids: CASSPSRGGGGYTF. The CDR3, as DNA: TGTGCCAGCAGCCCCTCTCGCGGGGGGGGAGGCTACACCTTC.